The present TCR beta chain was sequenced within a study of T-cell reconstitution after alpha-beta-depleted transplantation in children. Points on this clonotype: The junction does not match germline at one end; this may be a read error.

Germline loops: CDR1 SGHRS, CDR2 YFSETQ. The CDR3 totals 17 residues. Library preparation (for TCRbeta) was performed with unique molecular identifiers. TCRdb reanalysed the PCR reads using MiXCR and keeps one entry per CDR3 protein. The table shows roughly 300,000 distinct CDR3 sequences, with 10% occurring only once. Sequenced here: PBMCs from the stem cell graft donor, sampled from the stem cell graft. This sequence joins TRBV5-1 and TRBJ2-1; 9 positions match TRBD1. This TCR was sampled from a human donor who donated a stem cell graft to a child with acute lymphoblastic leukemia. The CDR3 bases are TGCGCCAGCAGCCCCGGACCGGGACAGGGTATCTACAATAAGCAGTTCTTC. As protein: CASSPGPGQGIYNKQFF.